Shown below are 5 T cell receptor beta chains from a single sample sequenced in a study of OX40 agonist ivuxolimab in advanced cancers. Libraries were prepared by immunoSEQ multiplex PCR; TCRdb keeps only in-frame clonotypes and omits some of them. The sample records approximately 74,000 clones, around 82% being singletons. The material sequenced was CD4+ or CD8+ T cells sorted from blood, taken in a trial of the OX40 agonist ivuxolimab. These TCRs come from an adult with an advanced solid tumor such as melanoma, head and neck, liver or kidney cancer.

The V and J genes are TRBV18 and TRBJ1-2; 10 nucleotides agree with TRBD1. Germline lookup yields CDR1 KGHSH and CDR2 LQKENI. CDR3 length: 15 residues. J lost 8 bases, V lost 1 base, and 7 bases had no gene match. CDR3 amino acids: CASSPRQTGGGGYTF. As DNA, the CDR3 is TGTGCCAGCTCACCACGTCAGACAGGGGGCGGCGGCTACACCTTC.

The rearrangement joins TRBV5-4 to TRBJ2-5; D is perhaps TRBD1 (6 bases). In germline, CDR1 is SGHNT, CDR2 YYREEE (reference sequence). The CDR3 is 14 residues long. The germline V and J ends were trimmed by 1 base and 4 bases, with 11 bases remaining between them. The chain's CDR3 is CASSLTGPLETQYF. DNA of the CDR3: TGTGCCAGCAGCTTGACAGGGCCCCTAGAGACCCAGTACTTC. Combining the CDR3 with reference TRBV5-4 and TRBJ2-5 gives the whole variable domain ETGVTQSPTHLIKTRGQQVTLRCSSQSGHNTVSWYQQALGQGPQFIFQYYREEENGRGNFPPRFSGLQFPNYSSELNVNALELDDSALYLCASSLTGPLETQYFGPGTRLLVL.

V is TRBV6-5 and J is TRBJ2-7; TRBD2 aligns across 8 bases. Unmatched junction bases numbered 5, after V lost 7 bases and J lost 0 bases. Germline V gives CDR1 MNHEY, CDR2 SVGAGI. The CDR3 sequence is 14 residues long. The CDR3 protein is CASKRTSYSYEQYF. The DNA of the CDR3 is TGTGCCAGCAAAAGGACTAGCTACTCCTACGAGCAGTACTTC.

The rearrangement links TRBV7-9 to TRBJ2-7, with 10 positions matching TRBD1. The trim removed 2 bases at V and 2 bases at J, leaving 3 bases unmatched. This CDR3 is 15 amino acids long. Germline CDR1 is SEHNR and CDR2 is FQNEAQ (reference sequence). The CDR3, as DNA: TGTGCCAGCAGCTTAAGTGGGACAGGGGCCTACGAGCAGTACTTC. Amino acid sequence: CASSLSGTGAYEQYF. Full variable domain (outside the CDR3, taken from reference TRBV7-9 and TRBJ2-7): DTGVSQNPRHKITKRGQNVTFRCDPISEHNRLYWYRQTLGQGPEFLTYFQNEAQLEKSRLLSDRFSAERPKGSFSTLEIQRTEQGDSAMYLCASSLSGTGAYEQYFGPGTRLTVT.

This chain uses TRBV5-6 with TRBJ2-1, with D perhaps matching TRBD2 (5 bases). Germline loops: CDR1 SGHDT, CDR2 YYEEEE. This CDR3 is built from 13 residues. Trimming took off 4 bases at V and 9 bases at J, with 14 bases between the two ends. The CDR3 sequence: CASSTPHSVEQFF. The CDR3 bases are TGTGCCAGCAGCACCCCCCATAGCGTTGAGCAGTTCTTC.